The 27 T cell receptor beta chains below come from one sample, sequenced in a study of blood T cells in healthy people across ages. Alongside a J-beta primer mix, a sample-barcoded 5' primer served in a second PCR lasting about 6 to 12 cycles. TCRdb itself ran the 5' RACE reads through MiXCR, one entry per CDR3 protein. Among some 750,000 distinct CDR3 sequences listed, 22% were seen once. The sample was blood. Receptors originate from a man between 70 and 80 years old in good health.

With regard to this clonotype: At one end the junction does not follow the germline gene, possibly because of a read error. The rearrangement uses TRBV20-1 and TRBJ2-3; either TRBD1 or TRBD2 may supply D (6 bases each). The CDR3 has 15 residues. Germline V gives CDR1 DFQATT, CDR2 SNEGSKA (reference sequence). The DNA for the CDR3 is TGTAGTGCTACCGGGGGCAGCCATAGCACAGATACGCAGTATTTT. Translated, it gives CSATGGSHSTDTQYF.

On this clonotype: This may stem from a read error, because a much larger clone lies one nucleotide away. V and J are TRBV5-1 and TRBJ2-3, with D maybe TRBD1 (5 bases). V lost 0 bases and J 2 bases, leaving 10 bases between the germline ends. The CDR3 loop spans 15 amino acids. Germline CDR1 SGHRS, CDR2 YFSETQ. The CDR3 region is CASSLVGQNTDTQYF. CDR3 DNA sequence: TGCGCCAGCAGCTTGGTGGGGCAGAACACAGATACGCAGTATTTT. Variable domain in full (rest from reference TRBV5-1 and TRBJ2-3): KAGVTQTPRYLIKTRGQQVTLSCSPISGHRSVSWYQQTPGQGLQFLFEYFSETQRNKGNFPGRFSGRQFSNSRSEMNVSTLELGDSALYLCASSLVGQNTDTQYFGPGTRLTVL.

The CDR3 here is CASSLDYEAYNEQFF. As DNA, the CDR3 is TGTGCCAGCTCCCTCGACTACGAAGCCTACAATGAGCAGTTCTTC. The chain uses TRBV18 and TRBJ2-1, with D tentatively TRBD2 (5 bases). Looked up from germline, CDR1 is KGHSH and CDR2 is LQKENI. This CDR3 is built from 15 residues. V dropped 6 bases and J dropped 2 bases, with 14 bases sitting between them.

This clonotype was observed many times. The genes are TRBV20-1 and TRBJ2-1; tentative D call: TRBD2 (7 bases). Between the trimmed V and J ends, which lost 3 bases and 7 bases, there was a span of 19 bases. The CDR3 runs to 15 residues. Germline CDR1 and CDR2: DFQATT and SNEGSKA (reference sequence). Here the CDR3 DNA reads TGCAGTGCTAGGACGCGGGGGCGTAGTGGTAATGAGCAGTTCTTC. It encodes CSARTRGRSGNEQFF.

The chain carries TRBV12-3 or TRBV12-4 and TRBJ1-1; no definite D call. The CDR3 contains 15 residues. Trimming cost V 7 bases and J 2 bases, with 17 bases left between them. Here the CDR3 DNA reads TGTGCCAGCACCCCTTCAACGGTCCCCAACACTGAAGCTTTCTTT. It encodes CASTPSTVPNTEAFF.

The CDR3 sequence: CASSDLGQGSDYGYTF. DNA of the CDR3: TGTGCCAGCAGCGACTTGGGACAGGGGTCGGACTATGGCTACACCTTC. The chain has TRBV12-3 or TRBV12-4 and TRBJ1-2, with 10 bases lining up with TRBD1. V shed 6 bases, J shed 3 bases, and the junction held 10 bases outside the gene matches. This CDR3 comprises 16 residues.

A few counts support this clonotype. V gene TRBV20-1 combines with J gene TRBJ2-3; D perhaps matches TRBD1 (5 bases). Germline V gene lookup returns CDR1 DFQATT and CDR2 SNEGSKA (reference sequence). CDR3 length: 15 residues. The V end was cut by 3 bases, the J end by 5 bases, with 18 bases between. In nucleotides, the CDR3 is TGCAGTGCTAGGGGGCAACTCCCGTTCGGAGATACGCAGTATTTT. Translated: CSARGQLPFGDTQYF.

The V call is TRBV27, the J call TRBJ1-6; 7 bases fit TRBD1. J lost 14 bases, V lost 4 bases, and 11 bases had no gene match. CDR1 and CDR2 from the germline V gene are MNHEY and SMNVEV (reference sequence). The CDR3 extends over 14 amino acids. CDR3 amino acids: CASSSPGFTGALHF. CDR3 DNA: TGTGCCAGCAGTTCCCCGGGTTTCACAGGGGCCCTCCACTTT.

The chain couples TRBV6-6 to TRBJ2-7, with 9 bases matching TRBD1. This CDR3 contains 15 residues. Trimming removed 6 bases from V and 1 base from J; junction bases left unmatched: 7. The germline CDR1 and CDR2 sequences are MNHNY and SVGAGI (reference sequence). CDR3 in amino acids: CASRLTGGNSYEQYF. The CDR3 DNA reads as TGTGCCAGCAGGCTAACAGGGGGCAATTCCTACGAGCAGTACTTC.

The chain uses TRBV12-3 or TRBV12-4 and TRBJ2-4; D may match TRBD1 or TRBD2 (5 bases each). This CDR3 comprises 16 residues. V shed 6 bases and J shed 0 bases, with 15 bases lying between them. The DNA for the CDR3 is TGTGCCAGCAGCCCGGGACGGAGGCTAGCCAAAAACATTCAGTACTTC. Its translation is CASSPGRRLAKNIQYF.

V gene TRBV20-1 combines with J gene TRBJ2-1; 8 positions agree with TRBD2. This CDR3 region has 13 residues. Per the germline V gene, CDR1 is DFQATT and CDR2 is SNEGSKA (reference sequence). Trimming at V came to 6 bases and at J to 7 bases, leaving 8 bases not matched to a gene. This chain's CDR3 is CSARTSPINEQFF. In DNA form, the CDR3 reads TGCAGTGCCAGGACTAGCCCGATTAATGAGCAGTTCTTC.

The gene calls are TRBV7-2 and TRBJ2-1; D gene unclear. CDR1 SGHTA and CDR2 FQGNSA come from the germline V gene. The length of the CDR3 is 12 residues. The V and J ends lost 4 bases and 5 bases respectively, with 6 bases between them. The chain's CDR3 is CASSSRNNEQFF. In DNA form, the CDR3 reads TGTGCCAGCAGCTCCCGCAACAATGAGCAGTTCTTC.

This clonotype was picked up a small number of times. The chain links TRBV7-9 to TRBJ2-7; 8 positions agree with TRBD1. V was pared by 3 bases and J by 2 bases, with 6 bases of the junction left unmatched. Per germline, CDR1 SEHNR and CDR2 FQNEAQ (reference sequence). The CDR3 contains 15 residues. The DNA for the CDR3 is TGTGCCAGCAGCTTCCGGACAGGGAGTCCCTACGAGCAGTACTTC. Translating gives CASSFRTGSPYEQYF.

This clonotype was seen only a few times. This chain links TRBV20-1 with TRBJ1-4, with TRBD1 matching over 9 bases. V shed 2 bases, J shed 8 bases, and the junction held 12 bases outside the gene matches. From germline, CDR1 is DFQATT and CDR2 SNEGSKA (reference sequence). CDR3 length: 16 residues. DNA for the CDR3: TGCAGTGCTAGACCGGTGGATGGGACAGGGCCGGAAAAACTGTTTTTT. This sequence encodes CSARPVDGTGPEKLFF.

This clonotype has a handful of counts. The chain joins TRBV7-8 to TRBJ1-5; the match to TRBD1 covers 8 bases. J gave up 9 bases and V 1 base, and 11 bases lay outside the gene matches. Germline V CDR1 and CDR2: SGHVS, FQNEAQ. This CDR3 comprises 16 residues. CDR3 bases: TGTGCCAGCAGCTTAGGGGACAGGATCGGCCATCCGCCCCAGCATTTT. Residues: CASSLGDRIGHPPQHF.

This clonotype was observed many times. The V call is TRBV12-3 or TRBV12-4, the J call TRBJ2-5; D is unclear. V was cut by 1 base and J by 5 bases, with 5 bases left in between. This CDR3 has 12 amino acids. CDR3 nucleotide sequence: TGTGCCAGCAGTTTAGGACGGGAGACCCAGTACTTC. Amino acid sequence: CASSLGRETQYF.

This clonotype has a handful of counts. V gene TRBV7-9 combines with J gene TRBJ1-2; 7 nucleotides match TRBD1. CDR1 is SEHNR and CDR2 is FQNEAQ in the germline V gene (reference sequence). CDR3 size: 13 residues. The J segment lost 2 bases and the V segment lost 5 bases, leaving 2 bases of the junction unmatched. For the CDR3, the DNA is TGTGCCAGCAGCGCGACAGGGAACTATGGCTACACCTTC. Translation: CASSATGNYGYTF.

V gene TRBV12-3 or TRBV12-4 combines with J gene TRBJ2-5, with 8 nucleotides matching TRBD1. Near its end, the DNA agrees better with TRBJ2-7, so the J call may be wrong. The CDR3 loop spans 17 amino acids. As DNA, the CDR3 is TGTGCCAGCAGTCCTCGGAGCGGACAGGGCAATCTCCACGAGCAGTACGTC. It translates to CASSPRSGQGNLHEQYV.

A word on this clonotype: The germline gene is not matched at one end of the junction; a read error may be the cause. This chain joins TRBV9 and TRBJ2-1, with D possibly being TRBD1 (5 bases). Near its end, the DNA agrees better with TRBJ2-7, so the J call may be wrong. The CDR3 is 14 residues long. Germline values: CDR1 SGDLS, CDR2 YYNGEE. The CDR3 loop is CASSVGGSSCEQYF. In DNA form, the CDR3 reads TGTGCCAGCAGCGTAGGGGGCAGCTCCTGCGAGCAGTACTTC.

This clonotype was seen many times. The chain couples TRBV28 to TRBJ2-5; D not certain. This CDR3 is built from 14 residues. Trimming shortened V by 5 bases and J by 5 bases, and 15 bases separated the two germline ends. CDR1 and CDR2 from the germline V gene are MDHEN and SYDVKM. The chain's CDR3 is CASSPNLIGETQYF. CDR3 sequence (DNA): TGTGCCAGCAGTCCTAACTTGATCGGGGAGACCCAGTACTTC.

The V call is TRBV5-1, the J call TRBJ1-2, with 8 bases that match TRBD1. Trimming cost V 1 base and J 7 bases; bases outside gene matches: 6. CDR3 length: 14 amino acids. CDR1 and CDR2 from the germline V gene are SGHRS and YFSETQ. The CDR3 region has the DNA TGCGCCAGCAGCTTGTTTGGACAGGGCCCTGGCTACACCTTC. Residues: CASSLFGQGPGYTF.

This chain uses TRBV12-3 or TRBV12-4 with TRBJ2-3; a possible D gene is TRBD1 (5 bases). V lost 1 base and J 5 bases, leaving 22 bases between the germline ends. The CDR3 runs to 18 residues. The CDR3 nucleotides read TGTGCCAGCAGTTTAGAAGTAGTAAGGGGTGGTGGGCTAGATACGCAGTATTTT. Translating gives CASSLEVVRGGGLDTQYF.

The rearrangement uses TRBV29-1 and TRBJ2-1; 8 positions match TRBD2. Trimming removed 0 bases from V and 3 bases from J; junction bases left unmatched: 4. The CDR3 covers 15 residues. Germline assignment: CDR1 SQVTM and CDR2 ANQGSEA. The CDR3 DNA sequence: TGCAGCGTTGAAGACTATAGCGGGATCTACAATGAGCAGTTCTTC. This translates into CSVEDYSGIYNEQFF.

For this clonotype: The junction and the germline gene differ at one end; a read error may be behind it. V usage is TRBV28 and J usage is TRBJ2-7, with 14 bases lining up with TRBD2. The J call is doubtful: the DNA matches TRBJ2-1 better. CDR3 size: 17 residues. CDR1 is MDHEN and CDR2 is SYDVKM in the germline V gene. As DNA, the CDR3 is TGTACCAGCAGAAGACTAGCGGGGGGGCCTCTTGGTAATGAGCAGTTCTTC. Its translation is CTSRRLAGGPLGNEQFF.

The chain carries TRBV5-6 and TRBJ1-6; no definite D call. CDR1 and CDR2 from the germline V gene are SGHDT and YYEEEE. V lost 4 bases, J lost 7 bases, and 9 bases lay in between. The CDR3 loop spans 13 amino acids. The CDR3 DNA follows: TGTGCCAGCAGCCGAGGAGGGAATTCACCCCTCCACTTT. Translated, it gives CASSRGGNSPLHF.

This clonotype was observed a handful of times. Mismatch with germline at one junction end may stem from a read error. The J gene is TRBJ2-1, the V gene TRBV20-1; possibly TRBD1 for D (6 bases). CDR3 length: 16 residues. Germline V lookup: CDR1 DFQATT, CDR2 SNEGSKA (reference sequence). The CDR3 loop reads CGARLVGTRVVNEQFF. In DNA, the CDR3 is TGCGGTGCTAGGTTAGTTGGGACAAGAGTCGTCAATGAGCAGTTCTTC.

This clonotype was observed a few times. This chain links TRBV7-2 with TRBJ2-5, with 12 positions matching TRBD2. The V segment lost 3 bases and the J segment 1 base; nucleotides outside the gene matches: 3. The CDR3 extends over 16 amino acids. In germline, CDR1 is SGHTA, CDR2 FQGNSA. Written as DNA, the CDR3 is TGTGCCAGCAGCTTCCAACTAGCGGGAGGCCAAGAGACCCAGTACTTC. It is translated as CASSFQLAGGQETQYF.